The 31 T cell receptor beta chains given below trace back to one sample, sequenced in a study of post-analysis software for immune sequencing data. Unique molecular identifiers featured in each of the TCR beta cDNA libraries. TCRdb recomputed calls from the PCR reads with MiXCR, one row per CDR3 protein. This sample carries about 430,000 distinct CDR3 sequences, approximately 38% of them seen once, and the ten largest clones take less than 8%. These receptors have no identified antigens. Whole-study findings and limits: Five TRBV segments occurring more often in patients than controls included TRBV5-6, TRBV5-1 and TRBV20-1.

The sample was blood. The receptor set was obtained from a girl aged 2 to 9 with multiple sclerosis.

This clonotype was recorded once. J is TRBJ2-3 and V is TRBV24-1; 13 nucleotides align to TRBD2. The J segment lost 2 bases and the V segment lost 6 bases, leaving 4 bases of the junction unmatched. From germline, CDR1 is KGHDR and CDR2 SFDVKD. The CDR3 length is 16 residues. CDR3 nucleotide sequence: TGTGCCACCAGTCCCGGGACTAGCGGGAACACAGATACGCAGTATTTT. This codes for CATSPGTSGNTDTQYF.

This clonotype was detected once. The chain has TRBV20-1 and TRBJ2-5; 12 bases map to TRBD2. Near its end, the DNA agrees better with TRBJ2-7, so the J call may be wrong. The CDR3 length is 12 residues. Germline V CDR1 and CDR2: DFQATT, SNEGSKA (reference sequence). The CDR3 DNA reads TGCAGTGCTCTAGCGGGGGGGCACGAGCAGTACTTC. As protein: CSALAGGHEQYF.

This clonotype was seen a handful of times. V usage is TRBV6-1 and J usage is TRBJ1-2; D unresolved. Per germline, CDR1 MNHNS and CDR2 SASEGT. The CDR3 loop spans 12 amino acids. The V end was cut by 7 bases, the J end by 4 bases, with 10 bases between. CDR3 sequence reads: CASTPDFYGYTF. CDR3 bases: TGTGCCAGCACCCCCGACTTCTATGGCTACACCTTC.

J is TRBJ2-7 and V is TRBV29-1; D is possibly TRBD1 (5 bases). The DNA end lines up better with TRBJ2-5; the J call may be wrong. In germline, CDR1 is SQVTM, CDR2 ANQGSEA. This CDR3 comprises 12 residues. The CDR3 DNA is TGCAGCGTTGACTCTGGGGCTGAGACCCAGTACTTC. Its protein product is CSVDSGAETQYF.

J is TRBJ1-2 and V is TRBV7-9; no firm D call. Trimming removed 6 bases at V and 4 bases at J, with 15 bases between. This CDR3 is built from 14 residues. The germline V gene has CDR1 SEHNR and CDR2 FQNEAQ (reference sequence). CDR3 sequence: CASSPPPYGYGYTF. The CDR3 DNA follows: TGTGCCAGCAGTCCGCCCCCGTATGGCTATGGCTACACCTTC.

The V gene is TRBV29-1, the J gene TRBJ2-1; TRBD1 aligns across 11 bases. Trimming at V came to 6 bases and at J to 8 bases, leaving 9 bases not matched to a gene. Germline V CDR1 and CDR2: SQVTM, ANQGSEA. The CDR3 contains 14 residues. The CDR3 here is CSVTRTGGFDEQFF. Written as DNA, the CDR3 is TGCAGCGTCACCAGGACAGGGGGCTTCGATGAGCAGTTCTTC.

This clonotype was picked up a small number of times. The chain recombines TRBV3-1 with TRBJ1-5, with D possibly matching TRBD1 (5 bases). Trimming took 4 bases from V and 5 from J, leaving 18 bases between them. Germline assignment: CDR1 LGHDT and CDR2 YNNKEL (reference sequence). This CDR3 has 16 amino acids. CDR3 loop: CASSPGDGYFDQPQHF. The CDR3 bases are TGTGCCAGCAGCCCCGGGGACGGCTATTTCGATCAGCCCCAGCATTTT.

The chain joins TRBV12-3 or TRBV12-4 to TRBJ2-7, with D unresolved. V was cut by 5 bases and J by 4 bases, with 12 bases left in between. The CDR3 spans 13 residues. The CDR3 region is CASSIGQNYEQYF. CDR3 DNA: TGTGCCAGCAGTATCGGGCAGAATTACGAGCAGTACTTC.

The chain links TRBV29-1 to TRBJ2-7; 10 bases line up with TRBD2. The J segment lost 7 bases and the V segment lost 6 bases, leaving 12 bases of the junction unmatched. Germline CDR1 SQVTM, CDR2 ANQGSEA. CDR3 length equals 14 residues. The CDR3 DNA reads TGCAGCGTCTTGGGACTAGCGATCTACAATGAGCAGTACTTC. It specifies CSVLGLAIYNEQYF.

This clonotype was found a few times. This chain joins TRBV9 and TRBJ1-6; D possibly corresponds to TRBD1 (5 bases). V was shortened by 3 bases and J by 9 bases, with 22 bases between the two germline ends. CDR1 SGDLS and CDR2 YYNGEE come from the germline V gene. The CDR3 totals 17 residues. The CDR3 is CASSGGTVEGEGSPLHF. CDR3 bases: TGTGCCAGCAGCGGCGGGACGGTCGAGGGTGAGGGTTCACCCCTCCACTTT.

The CDR3 DNA reads as TGTGCCAGCAGCTTGCGGACTAGCGGGGGGGCGAGGGGAGATACGCAGTATTTT. Amino acid sequence: CASSLRTSGGARGDTQYF. The V gene is TRBV7-3, the J gene TRBJ2-3; 15 bases are shared with TRBD2. Trimming cost V 3 bases and J 5 bases; bases outside gene matches: 9. This CDR3 comprises 18 residues. Germline CDR1 SGHTA, CDR2 FQGTGA.

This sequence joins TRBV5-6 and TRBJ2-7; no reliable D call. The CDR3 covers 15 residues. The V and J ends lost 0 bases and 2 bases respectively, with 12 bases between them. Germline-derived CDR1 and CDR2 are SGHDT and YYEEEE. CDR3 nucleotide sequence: TGTGCCAGCAGCTTGGTGGACGAGCTACCCTACGAGCAGTACTTC. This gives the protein CASSLVDELPYEQYF.

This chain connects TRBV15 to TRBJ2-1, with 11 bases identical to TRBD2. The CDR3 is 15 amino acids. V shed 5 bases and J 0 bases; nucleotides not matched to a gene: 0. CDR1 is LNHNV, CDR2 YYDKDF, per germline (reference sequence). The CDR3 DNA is TGTGCCACCAGCGGACTAGCGGGCTCCTACAATGAGCAGTTCTTC. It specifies CATSGLAGSYNEQFF.

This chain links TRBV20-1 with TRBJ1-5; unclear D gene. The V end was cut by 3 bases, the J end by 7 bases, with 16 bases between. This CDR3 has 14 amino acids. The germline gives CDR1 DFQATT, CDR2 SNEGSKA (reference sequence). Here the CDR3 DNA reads TGCAGTGCTAGGCACCCTTCCCCGGGGCAGCCCCAGCATTTT. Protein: CSARHPSPGQPQHF.

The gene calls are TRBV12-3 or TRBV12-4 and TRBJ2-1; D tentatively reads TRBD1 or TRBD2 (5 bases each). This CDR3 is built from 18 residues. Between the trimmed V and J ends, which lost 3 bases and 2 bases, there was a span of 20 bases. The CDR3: CASSFDGWGRVTYNEQFF. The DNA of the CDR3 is TGTGCCAGCAGTTTTGATGGTTGGGGGAGAGTTACCTACAATGAGCAGTTCTTC.

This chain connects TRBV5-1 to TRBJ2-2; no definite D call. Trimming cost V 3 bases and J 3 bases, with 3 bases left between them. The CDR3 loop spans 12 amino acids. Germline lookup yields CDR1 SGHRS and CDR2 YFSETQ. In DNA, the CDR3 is TGCGCCAGCAGCTGGGACACCGGGGAGCTGTTTTTT. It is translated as CASSWDTGELFF.

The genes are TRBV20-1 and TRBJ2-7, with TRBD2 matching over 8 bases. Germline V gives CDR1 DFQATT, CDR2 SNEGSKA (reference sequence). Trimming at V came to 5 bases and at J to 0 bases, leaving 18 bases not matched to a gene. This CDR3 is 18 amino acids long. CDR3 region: CSASRGGGRSLSSYEQYF. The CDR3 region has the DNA TGCAGTGCTTCACGGGGGGGCGGTAGATCCTTAAGCTCCTACGAGCAGTACTTC.

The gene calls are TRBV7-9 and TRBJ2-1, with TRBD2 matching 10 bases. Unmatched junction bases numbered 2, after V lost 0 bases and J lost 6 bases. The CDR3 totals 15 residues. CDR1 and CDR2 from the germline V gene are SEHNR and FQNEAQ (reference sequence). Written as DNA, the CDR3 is TGTGCCAGCAGCTTAGCTAGCGGGGGGTCCAATGAGCAGTTCTTC. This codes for CASSLASGGSNEQFF.

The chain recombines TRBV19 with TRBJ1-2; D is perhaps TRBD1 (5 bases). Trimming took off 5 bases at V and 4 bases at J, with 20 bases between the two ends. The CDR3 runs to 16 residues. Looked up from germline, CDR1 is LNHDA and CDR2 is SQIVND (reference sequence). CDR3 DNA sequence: TGTGCCAGTAGTTCAGGTTGGGGGTCCCCCTTCTATGGCTACACCTTC. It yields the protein CASSSGWGSPFYGYTF.

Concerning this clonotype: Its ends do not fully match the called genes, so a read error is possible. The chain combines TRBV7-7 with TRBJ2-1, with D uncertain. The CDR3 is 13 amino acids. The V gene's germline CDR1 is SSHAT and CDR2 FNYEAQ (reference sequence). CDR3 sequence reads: CASSLDGSGEQFF. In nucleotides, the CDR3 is TGTGCTAGCAGCTTAGATGGCAGTGGTGAGCAGTTCTTC.

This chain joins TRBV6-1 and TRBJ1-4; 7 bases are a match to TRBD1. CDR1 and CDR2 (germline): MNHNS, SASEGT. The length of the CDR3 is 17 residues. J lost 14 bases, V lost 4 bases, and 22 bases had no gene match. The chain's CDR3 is CASSVGRQGLEKLMLFF. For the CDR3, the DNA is TGTGCCAGCAGTGTTGGGAGACAGGGACTGGAAAAACTAATGCTGTTTTTT.

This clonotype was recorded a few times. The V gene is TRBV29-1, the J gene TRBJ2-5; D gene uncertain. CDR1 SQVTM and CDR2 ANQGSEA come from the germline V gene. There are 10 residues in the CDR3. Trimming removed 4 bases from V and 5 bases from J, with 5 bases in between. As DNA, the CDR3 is TGCAGCGTTGCGTTCGAGACCCAGTACTTC. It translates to CSVAFETQYF.

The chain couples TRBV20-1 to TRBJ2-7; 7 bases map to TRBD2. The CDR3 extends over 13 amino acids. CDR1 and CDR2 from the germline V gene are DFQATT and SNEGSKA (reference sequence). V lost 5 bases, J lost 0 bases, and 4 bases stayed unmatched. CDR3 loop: CSAWGGSSYEQYF. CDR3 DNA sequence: TGCAGTGCTTGGGGGGGGAGCTCCTACGAGCAGTACTTC.

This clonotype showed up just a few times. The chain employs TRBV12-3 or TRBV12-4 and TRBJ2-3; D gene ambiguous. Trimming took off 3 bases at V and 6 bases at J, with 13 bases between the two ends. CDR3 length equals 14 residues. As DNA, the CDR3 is TGTGCCAGCAGTTTTGGGCCCCCTGCGGATACGCAGTATTTT. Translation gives CASSFGPPADTQYF.

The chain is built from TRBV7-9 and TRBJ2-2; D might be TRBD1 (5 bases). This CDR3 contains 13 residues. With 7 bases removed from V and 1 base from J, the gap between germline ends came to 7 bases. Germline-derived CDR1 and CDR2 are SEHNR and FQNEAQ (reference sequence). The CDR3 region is CASKTENTGELFF. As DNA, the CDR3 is TGTGCCAGCAAGACAGAGAACACCGGGGAGCTGTTTTTT.

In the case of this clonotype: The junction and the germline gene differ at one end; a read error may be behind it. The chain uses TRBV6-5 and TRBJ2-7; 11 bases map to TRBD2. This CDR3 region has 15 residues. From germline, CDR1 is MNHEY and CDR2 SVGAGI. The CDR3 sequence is CASSPGLAGFSEQYF. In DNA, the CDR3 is TGCGCCAGCAGCCCCGGACTAGCGGGTTTTAGCGAGCAGTACTTC.

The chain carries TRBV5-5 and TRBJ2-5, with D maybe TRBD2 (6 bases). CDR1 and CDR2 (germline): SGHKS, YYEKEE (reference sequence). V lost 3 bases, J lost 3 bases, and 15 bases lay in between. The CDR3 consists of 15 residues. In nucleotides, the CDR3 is TGTGCCAGCAGCTGGGAACTAGCACCGAAAGAGACCCAGTACTTC. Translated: CASSWELAPKETQYF.

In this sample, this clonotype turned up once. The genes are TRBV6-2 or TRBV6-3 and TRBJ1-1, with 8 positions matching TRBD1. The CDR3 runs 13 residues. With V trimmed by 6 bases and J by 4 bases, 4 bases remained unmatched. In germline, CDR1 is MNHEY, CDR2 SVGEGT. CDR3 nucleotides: TGTGCCAGCAGACTTGACAGGGGCACTGAAGCTTTCTTT. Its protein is CASRLDRGTEAFF.

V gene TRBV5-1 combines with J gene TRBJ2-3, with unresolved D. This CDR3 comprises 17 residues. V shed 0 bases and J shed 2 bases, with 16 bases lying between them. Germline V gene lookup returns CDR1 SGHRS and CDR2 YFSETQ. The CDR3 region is CASSLASRRGFTDTQYF. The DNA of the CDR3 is TGCGCCAGCAGCTTGGCTTCGAGGCGAGGTTTCACAGATACGCAGTATTTT.

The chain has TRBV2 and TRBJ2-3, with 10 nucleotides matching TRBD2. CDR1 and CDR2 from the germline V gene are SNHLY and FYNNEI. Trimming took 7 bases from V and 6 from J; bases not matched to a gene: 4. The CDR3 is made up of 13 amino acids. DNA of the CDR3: TGTGCCAGCACCACGGGACTAGCGGATACGCAGTATTTT. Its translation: CASTTGLADTQYF.

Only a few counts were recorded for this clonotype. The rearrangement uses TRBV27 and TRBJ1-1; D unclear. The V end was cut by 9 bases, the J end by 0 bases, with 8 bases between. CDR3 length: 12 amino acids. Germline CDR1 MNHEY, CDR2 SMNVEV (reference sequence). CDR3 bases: TGTGCCAGTTTCGGCCTGAACACTGAAGCTTTCTTT. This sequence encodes CASFGLNTEAFF.